This T cell receptor (beta chain) was recovered during a study of T cells after yellow fever vaccination. TCRdb analysed the 5' RACE reads with MiXCR anew, one entry per CDR3 protein. The profile shows around 310,000 distinct CDR3 sequences, roughly 3.5% of them singletons. This CDR3 has 14 residues. Germline V gene lookup returns CDR1 ENHRY and CDR2 SYGVKD. After removal of 5 bases from V and 2 bases from J, the junction contained 5 bases not matched to a gene. J is TRBJ2-7 and V is TRBV10-3; 8 nucleotides match TRBD1. The starting material was PBMCs, obtained on the day of the yellow fever booster vaccination. This sequence was found in a man aged 18 to 30 who received the YFV17D yellow fever vaccine. CDR3 sequence reads: CAISSTGETYEQYF. As DNA, the CDR3 is TGTGCCATCAGTTCGACAGGGGAGACCTACGAGCAGTACTTC.